This TCR beta chain is drawn from a study of long-term antiretroviral therapy in people with HIV. Study-level findings and limits: Participants lacked recorded data on ART adherence, viral resistance or therapy changes. Controls had broader CDR3 length ranges than HIV repertoires did. The repertoire was dominated at all time points by clones expanded before ART.

Germline CDR1 MGHRA, CDR2 YSYEKL. The V segment lost 5 bases and the J segment 6 bases; nucleotides outside the gene matches: 7. The CDR3 consists of 13 residues. Researchers report immunoSEQ v3.0 was run at survey level. Researchers set sequencing to target roughly 35,000-50,000 T-cell genomes per sample. TCRdb's copy holds only in-frame clones and misses some; the assay was immunoSEQ multiplex PCR. The sample has around 28,000 clones; 85% are singletons. Of note for this clone: Its antigen is as yet unknown.

This chain uses TRBV4-1 with TRBJ2-7; 7 nucleotides agree with TRBD2. This TCR came from a man in his forties with HIV. Sequencing used unsorted PBMCs, obtained 2.3 years after starting antiretroviral therapy. The CDR3 loop reads CASSVVGGPEQYF. The CDR3, as DNA: TGCGCCAGCAGCGTAGTGGGAGGGCCCGAGCAGTACTTC.